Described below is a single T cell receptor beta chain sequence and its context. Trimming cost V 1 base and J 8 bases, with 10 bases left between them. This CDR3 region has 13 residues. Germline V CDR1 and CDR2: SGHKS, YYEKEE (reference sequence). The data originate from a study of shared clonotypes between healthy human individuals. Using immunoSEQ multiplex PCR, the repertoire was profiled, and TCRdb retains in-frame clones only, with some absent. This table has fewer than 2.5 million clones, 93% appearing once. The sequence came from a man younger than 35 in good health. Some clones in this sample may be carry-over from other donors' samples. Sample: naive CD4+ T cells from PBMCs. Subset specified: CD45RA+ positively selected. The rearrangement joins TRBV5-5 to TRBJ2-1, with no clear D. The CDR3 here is CASSLPRRDEQFF. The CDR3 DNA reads TGTGCCAGCAGCTTGCCAAGGCGCGATGAGCAGTTCTTC.